One sample yielded the 11 T cell receptor beta chains listed below, sequenced in a study of cytomegalovirus exposure and HLA in healthy donors (dated by TCRdb to the late 2010s). Libraries came from the immunoSEQ multiplex PCR assay. A mixture of 60 forward primers for TCR Vbeta segments and 13 reverse primers for TCR Jbeta segments was used in the multiplex PCR. This immuneACCESS table, as held by TCRdb, lists in-frame sequences with V and J called but not all clones. Of the missing ones, under half trace to an unresolved V gene in checked studies; the others have no known cause. The sample table shows around 190,000 clones, and less than 85% are seen once. Around 5.4% of the sample is in the top ten clones. Sample: PBMCs. The source of these receptors is a man aged 35 to 55 in good health and CMV-seronegative.

The CDR3 DNA reads as TGCGCCAGCAGCTATACCGGGACTAGCGTCTCCTACAATGAGCAGTTCTTC. Protein: CASSYTGTSVSYNEQFF. The chain links TRBV5-1 to TRBJ2-1, with 10 positions matching TRBD2. The CDR3 runs to 17 residues. Germline V gives CDR1 SGHRS, CDR2 YFSETQ. The V and J ends lost 3 bases and 0 bases, in that order; junction bases with no gene match: 6. The whole variable domain, filled in from reference TRBV5-1 and TRBJ2-1, reads KAGVTQTPRYLIKTRGQQVTLSCSPISGHRSVSWYQQTPGQGLQFLFEYFSETQRNKGNFPGRFSGRQFSNSRSEMNVSTLELGDSALYLCASSYTGTSVSYNEQFFGPGTRLTVL.

The chain carries TRBV11-3 and TRBJ2-7, with 13 bases identical to TRBD2. The V gene's germline CDR1 is SGHNT and CDR2 YENEEA. The CDR3 consists of 18 residues. The junction had 9 bases not matched to a gene; V was cut back by 0 bases and J by 4 bases. The DNA of the CDR3 is TGTGCCAGCAGCTTAGAGTCTGCTGGGACTAGCGGGACTTACGAGCAGTACTTC. This sequence encodes CASSLESAGTSGTYEQYF.

This rearrangement joins TRBV6-5 to TRBJ2-1; 7 bases agree with TRBD1. In germline, CDR1 is MNHEY, CDR2 SVGAGI. The CDR3 spans 15 residues. Trimming removed 5 bases from V and 7 bases from J; junction bases left unmatched: 11. The CDR3 loop is CASSRRDSLSNEQFF. DNA of the CDR3: TGTGCCAGCAGTCGACGGGACAGTTTATCGAATGAGCAGTTCTTC.

This clone has only a few counts. The chain combines TRBV6-6 with TRBJ1-1; D might be TRBD1 (6 bases). Germline V lookup: CDR1 MNHNY, CDR2 SVGAGI (reference sequence). The CDR3 consists of 14 residues. The germline V and J ends were trimmed by 2 bases and 1 base, with 8 bases remaining between them. CDR3 in DNA: TGTGCCAGCAGTTACAGGACAGAGAACACTGAAGCTTTCTTT. This sequence encodes CASSYRTENTEAFF.

The chain joins TRBV2 to TRBJ1-5, with 9 positions matching TRBD1. The CDR3 spans 18 residues. The trim removed 2 bases at V and 5 bases at J, leaving 13 bases unmatched. Germline CDR1 reads SNHLY; CDR2 reads FYNNEI. The DNA for the CDR3 is TGTGCCAGCAGTGAAACCCGACAGGGGGTTCAGGCACATCAGCCCCAGCATTTT. It is translated as CASSETRQGVQAHQPQHF.

V usage is TRBV6-1 and J usage is TRBJ2-2, with 7 bases fitting TRBD2. With 0 bases clipped from V and 2 bases from J, the junction kept 3 bases outside the gene matches. CDR3 length: 16 amino acids. From germline, CDR1 is MNHNS and CDR2 SASEGT. CDR3 nucleotide sequence: TGTGCCAGCAGTGAAGCGGGCGGGGGAAACACCGGGGAGCTGTTTTTT. Translating gives CASSEAGGGNTGELFF.

The chain couples TRBV7-2 to TRBJ2-7; 10 bases line up with TRBD1. With 6 bases clipped from V and 5 bases from J, the junction kept 16 bases outside the gene matches. The CDR3 extends over 17 amino acids. The V gene's germline CDR1 is SGHTA and CDR2 FQGNSA. The CDR3 region has the DNA TGTGCCAGCAGAGCTGTCCCGTTGGGACAGGGGCTCCACGAGCAGTACTTC. Translating it yields CASRAVPLGQGLHEQYF. Based on the CDR3 plus reference TRBV7-2 and TRBJ2-7, the full variable domain is GAGVSQSPSNKVTEKGKDVELRCDPISGHTALYWYRQSLGQGLEFLIYFQGNSAPDKSGLPSDRFSAERTGGSVSTLTIQRTQQEDSAVYLCASRAVPLGQGLHEQYFGPGTRLTVT.

The rearrangement links TRBV28 to TRBJ2-5; 7 nucleotides match TRBD1. The CDR3 is made up of 12 amino acids. Trimming at V came to 10 bases and at J to 2 bases, leaving 4 bases not matched to a gene. Germline CDR1 and CDR2: MDHEN and SYDVKM. CDR3 coding DNA: TGTGCCACCGAGGGACAGCAAGAGACCCAGTACTTC. Translation gives CATEGQQETQYF.

V and J are TRBV19 and TRBJ2-5; 11 nucleotides match TRBD1. The trim removed 10 bases at V and 5 bases at J, leaving 9 bases unmatched. Germline CDR1 and CDR2: LNHDA and SQIVND (reference sequence). The CDR3 has 14 amino acids. The CDR3 coding sequence is TGTGCCACCCGGACAGGGGGCGCCTCCGAGACCCAGTACTTC. Encoded protein: CATRTGGASETQYF.

The chain recombines TRBV2 with TRBJ1-1; TRBD1 aligns across 8 bases. CDR3 size: 13 residues. Germline values: CDR1 SNHLY, CDR2 FYNNEI. Trimming at V came to 6 bases and at J to 8 bases, leaving 8 bases not matched to a gene. The CDR3: CASRGTGTAEAFF. The CDR3 DNA reads TGTGCCAGCAGGGGGACAGGAACAGCAGAAGCTTTCTTT.

The J gene is TRBJ2-7, the V gene TRBV19, with no clear D. Trimming cost V 5 bases and J 3 bases, with 8 bases left between them. Germline values: CDR1 LNHDA, CDR2 SQIVND (reference sequence). The CDR3 length is 12 residues. This CDR3 reads CASSVRVYEQYF. CDR3 coding DNA: TGTGCCAGTAGTGTACGGGTCTACGAGCAGTACTTC.